Described below is a single T cell receptor beta chain sequence and its context. What it binds is not known. At collection, donors were nominally healthy, but unrecorded immune exposures were probable. The data derive from a study of cytomegalovirus exposure and HLA in healthy donors. V trimming: 7 bases; J trimming: 0 bases; junction bases outside the gene matches: 7. Per the germline V gene, CDR1 is LNHDA and CDR2 is SQIVND (reference sequence). The CDR3 extends over 17 amino acids. The PCR had 60 Vbeta and 13 Jbeta primers. Assay: immunoSEQ multiplex PCR; the TCRdb copy retains only in-frame clones and omits some. The sample lists 100,000 to 140,000 clones, around 73% occurring once. The study's findings and limits: In a later analysis, TCR beta V- and J-gene trimming was associated with a missense DCLRE1C variant. TCR beta V segments were, for the most part, productive about 90% or about 30% of the time in an earlier analysis. Rare TCR sequences dominated, though some public TCRs recurred in many donors.

This clonotype was obtained from a man aged 25 to 40 in good health and CMV-seronegative. The sequencing sample was made of PBMCs. The chain couples TRBV19 to TRBJ2-6, with 9 nucleotides matching TRBD2. DNA of the CDR3: TGTGCCAGTATGATCCTAGCGGGGCGCTCTGGGGCCAACGTCCTGACTTTC. It codes for CASMILAGRSGANVLTF.